This TCR beta chain was obtained from a study of blood T cells in healthy people across ages. General observations from the study: More naive CD4+ cells and higher diversity marked long-lived donors relative to aged donors.

Remarks on this clonotype: Its antigen is currently unknown.

Germline V CDR1 and CDR2: SGHVS, FQNEAQ. The CDR3 has 14 residues. Primed by a sample-barcoded 5' primer and a J-beta primer mix, a second PCR proceeded for 7 to 11 cycles. CDR3-containing paired-end reads numbering at least 3 million came from each sample. Via MiXCR, TCRdb re-called the 5' RACE reads, giving one row per CDR3 protein. Among more than 800,000 distinct CDR3 sequences listed, more than 35% were seen once. The sequence derives from a woman aged 60-70 years in good health. The source material was blood. V usage is TRBV7-8 and J usage is TRBJ2-5; D might be TRBD1 or TRBD2, each matching 5 bases. The end of the DNA is better explained by TRBJ2-7, so the J call may be wrong. The CDR3 DNA follows: TGTGCCAGCAGCTTAAGACCGGGACCCCACGAGCAGTACTTC. This encodes CASSLRPGPHEQYF.